This T cell receptor beta chain was identified in a study of blood T cell repertoires in COVID-19 (TCRdb year 2020). Regarding the study in general: Samples from collaborators originated in the United States, Italy and Spain and spanned both the acute and convalescent phases of COVID-19. The repertoires were released in a freely available public database meant as a resource for research on the immune response to SARS-CoV-2. The sample metadata nearly always contained a de-identified subject ID, COVID-19 status, age in years and sex. HLA class I and class II types, where available, came from metadata supplied by the sample provider rather than from assay-based typing. The samples were drawn from two sources: the first 160 participants of the ongoing ImmuneRACE study, and some 1,300 subjects contributed by 6 global collaborators. Deeply sampled blood TCRbeta repertoires from subjects exposed to, actively infected with, or recovered from COVID-19 were included in the dataset. The material from the prospective study consisted of cDNA or gDNA derived from T cells, B-cell-depleted T cells, or PBMCs.

The CDR3 spans 13 residues, from the cysteine through the phenylalanine. CDR3 DNA only is kept here, 39 bases in frame from base 1. From the germline V gene, CDR1 is WSHSY and CDR2 is SAAADI. V is cut back by 6 bases and J by 6 bases, with 3 bases in the junction unmatched. A second Seattle source provided samples from volunteer blood donors who had recovered from COVID-19. Collaborating institutions collected whole blood in K2EDTA tubes following their own protocols. Collaborator samples were shipped for TCRbeta analysis as frozen whole blood, isolated PBMCs, or DNA extracted from either sample type. On this clone itself: Its antigen specificity is not known. Per-base qualities were not stored, and no clone one base away is much larger.

The immunoSEQ Assay, a bias-controlled multiplex PCR, was used to amplify TCRbeta CDR3 regions from genomic DNA. For the original study's pipeline: Within the assay, amplification of reference gene primers was used to estimate how many nucleated cells each sample contained. To quantify the absolute abundance of each unique TCRbeta CDR3 rearrangement, sequence reads were collapsed and filtered. For each sample, productive Simpson clonality was calculated by taking the square root of Simpson's diversity index across productive rearrangements. In its TCRdb copy, this immuneACCESS table keeps in-frame sequences only and misses some clones. Where compared with another copy, unresolved V genes explain less than half of these, and the others have no known cause. For V, J and clone size, that table is used; D and trimming come from the DNA. The sample yields 230,000 or so clones; more than 65% were counted once. The ten largest clones add up to around 2.4% of the sample.

What the work shows at the level of the full study, not this receptor alone: Clinical and demographic metadata were provided uncurated, with the amount varying by source and participant.

This chain is built from TRBV10-2 and TRBJ2-7; a stretch of 12 junction bases matches TRBD2. The clonotype comes from a man aged 35-49 years who had recovered from COVID-19. Input material: peripheral blood. The CDR3 protein is CASRPSGGGEQYF. In nucleotide form, the sequence is TGCGCCAGCAGGCCTAGCGGGGGGGGCGAGCAGTACTTC.